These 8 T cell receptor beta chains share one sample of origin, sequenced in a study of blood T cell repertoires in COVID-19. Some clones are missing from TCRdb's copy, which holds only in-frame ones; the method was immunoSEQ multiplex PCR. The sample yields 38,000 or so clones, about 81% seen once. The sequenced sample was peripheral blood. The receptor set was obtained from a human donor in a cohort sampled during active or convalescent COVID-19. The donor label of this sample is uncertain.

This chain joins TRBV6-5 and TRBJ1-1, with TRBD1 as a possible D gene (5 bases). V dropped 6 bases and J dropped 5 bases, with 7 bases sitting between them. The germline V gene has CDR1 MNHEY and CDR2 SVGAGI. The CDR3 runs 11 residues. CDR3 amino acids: CASRGETEAFF. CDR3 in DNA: TGTGCCAGCAGAGGGGAAACTGAAGCTTTCTTT.

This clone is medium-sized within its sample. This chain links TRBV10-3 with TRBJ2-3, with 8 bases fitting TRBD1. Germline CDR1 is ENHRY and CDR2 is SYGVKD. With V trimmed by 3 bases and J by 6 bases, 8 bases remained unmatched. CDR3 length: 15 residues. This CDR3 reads CAISDGGQEVDTQYF. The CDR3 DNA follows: TGTGCCATCAGTGACGGGGGACAGGAGGTTGATACGCAGTATTTT.

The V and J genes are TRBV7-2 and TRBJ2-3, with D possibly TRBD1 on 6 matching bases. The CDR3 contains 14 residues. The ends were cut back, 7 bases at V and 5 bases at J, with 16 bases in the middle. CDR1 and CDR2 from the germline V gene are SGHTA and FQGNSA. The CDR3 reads CASKRTGIIDTQYF. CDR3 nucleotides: TGTGCCAGCAAACGTACAGGGATCATAGATACGCAGTATTTT.

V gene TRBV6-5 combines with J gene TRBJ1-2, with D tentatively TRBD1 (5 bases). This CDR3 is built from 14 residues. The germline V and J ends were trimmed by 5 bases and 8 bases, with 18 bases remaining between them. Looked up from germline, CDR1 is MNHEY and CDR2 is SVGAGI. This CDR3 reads CASSTTGGGTGYTF. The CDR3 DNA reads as TGTGCCAGCAGTACCACAGGAGGAGGGACCGGCTACACCTTC.

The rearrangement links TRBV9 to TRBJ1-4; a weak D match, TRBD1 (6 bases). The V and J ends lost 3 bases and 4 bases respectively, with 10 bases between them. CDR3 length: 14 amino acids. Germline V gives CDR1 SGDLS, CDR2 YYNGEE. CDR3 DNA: TGTGCCAGCAGCGCTGGACAGAATAATGAAAAACTGTTTTTT. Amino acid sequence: CASSAGQNNEKLFF.

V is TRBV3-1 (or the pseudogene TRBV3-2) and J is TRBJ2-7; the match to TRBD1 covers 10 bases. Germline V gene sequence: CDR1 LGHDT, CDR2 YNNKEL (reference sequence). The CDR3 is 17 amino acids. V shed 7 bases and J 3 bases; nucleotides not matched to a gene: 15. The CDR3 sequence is CASTYRGGTGEFYEQYF. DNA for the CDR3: TGTGCCAGCACCTACCGGGGGGGGACAGGGGAATTCTACGAGCAGTACTTC.

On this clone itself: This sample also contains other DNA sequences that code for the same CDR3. CDR3 loop: CATMASGANVLTF. The CDR3 nucleotides are TGTGCCACCATGGCTTCTGGGGCCAACGTCCTGACTTTC. The V call is TRBV24-1, the J call TRBJ2-6; D remains unclear. Germline CDR1 and CDR2: KGHDR and SFDVKD. The V and J ends lost 8 bases and 1 base respectively, with 5 bases between them. This CDR3 is 13 amino acids long.

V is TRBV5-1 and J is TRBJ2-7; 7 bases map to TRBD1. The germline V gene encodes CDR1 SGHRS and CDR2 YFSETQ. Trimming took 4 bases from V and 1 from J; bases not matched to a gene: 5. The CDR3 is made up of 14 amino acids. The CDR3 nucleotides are TGCGCCAGCAGCCAAGGGACAGAATCCTACGAGCAGTACTTC. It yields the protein CASSQGTESYEQYF. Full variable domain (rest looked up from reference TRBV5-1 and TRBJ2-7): KAGVTQTPRYLIKTRGQQVTLSCSPISGHRSVSWYQQTPGQGLQFLFEYFSETQRNKGNFPGRFSGRQFSNSRSEMNVSTLELGDSALYLCASSQGTESYEQYFGPGTRLTVT.